These T cell receptor beta chains were read from a single sample in a study of blood T cell repertoires in COVID-19. Data came from immunoSEQ multiplex PCR; TCRdb stores just in-frame clones and leaves some out. The sample holds about 110,000 clones, roughly 90% seen once. Sequencing was carried out using peripheral blood. These receptors all come from a woman aged 70 to 79 who had recovered from COVID-19. Each CDR3 is given with its conserved first and last residue. A D gene is named only where the DNA matches it firmly. Size tells how often a clone was seen (once, few, many) or the class of an expanded clone, and some rows leave it out.

d_call clone_size j_call v_call cdr3_nt cdr3_aa
. . TRBJ1-3 TRBV5-1 TGCGCCAGCAGCTTGTTAGGGGCGGAAGGAAACACCATATATTTT CASSLLGAEGNTIYF
. . TRBJ1-3 TRBV4-3 TGCGCCAGCAGCCAAGATCCCGCAGGGACAGGAAACACCATATATTTT CASSQDPAGTGNTIYF
TRBD1 . TRBJ1-5 TRBV7-9 TGTGCCAGCAGCCCAACGGACAGGGTGAGTCAGCCCCAGCATTTT CASSPTDRVSQPQHF
. . TRBJ1-1 TRBV9 TGTGCCAGCAGCCCACACAGGGCCCTGAACACTGAAGCTTTCTTT CASSPHRALNTEAFF
. . TRBJ1-1 TRBV4-3 TGCGCCAGCAGCCAAGGACAGAGAAACACTGAAGCTTTCTTT CASSQGQRNTEAFF
TRBD1 few TRBJ1-5 TRBV11-1 TGTGCCAGCAGGTTTACGACAGGGAATAGCAATCAGCCCCAGCATTTT CASRFTTGNSNQPQHF
TRBD1 . TRBJ1-2 TRBV6-5 TGTGCCAGCAGGCAGACAGGGAACTATGGCTACACCTTC CASRQTGNYGYTF
TRBD2 . TRBJ2-7 TRBV10-3 TGTGCCATCATGGGGGGGTCCAACGAGCAGTACTTC CAIMGGSNEQYF
TRBD1 . TRBJ2-3 TRBV5-1 TGCGCCAGCAGCGTGGGACAGGGGGCCAGCACAGATACGCAGTATTTT CASSVGQGASTDTQYF
. . TRBJ2-3 TRBV2 TGTGCCAGCAGTGAAGGGCTAGATACGCAGTATTTT CASSEGLDTQYF
. few TRBJ1-5 TRBV28 TGTGCCAGCAGTCCGGGCGGGGGCCTGCCCCAGCATTTT CASSPGGGLPQHF
. . TRBJ2-5 TRBV9 TGTGCCAGCAGCATTTCGGACTACGGGGTAGAGACCCAGTACTTC CASSISDYGVETQYF
TRBD1 . TRBJ1-5 TRBV25-1 TGTGCCAGCAGTGAACCCGGACAGGGAAGCCAGCCCCAGCATTTT CASSEPGQGSQPQHF
TRBD1 . TRBJ2-2 TRBV6-5 TGTGCCAGCAAACCGACAGGGACCACCGGGGAGCTGTTTTTT CASKPTGTTGELFF
TRBD1 few TRBJ2-2 TRBV5-1 TGCGCCAGCAGCCGGGACAGGAACGCCGGGGAGCTGTTTTTT CASSRDRNAGELFF
. . TRBJ2-7 TRBV5-6 TGTGCCAGCAGCCGCGTGGGACTGTTGTACGAGCAGTACTTC CASSRVGLLYEQYF
. . TRBJ1-6 TRBV6-5 TGTGCCAGCAGTCAAAGTTTTCGAGGGTCACCCCTCCACTTT CASSQSFRGSPLHF
TRBD1 . TRBJ1-2 TRBV6-5 TGTGCCAGCACTGCCGGGACAGGAGCCCTTAAGTTC CASTAGTGALKF
. . TRBJ2-2 TRBV18 TGTGCCAGCTCACCACCGCCGGTAATCACCGGGGAGCTGTTTTTT CASSPPPVITGELFF
. . TRBJ2-5 TRBV19 TGTGCCAGTAGTCCCTGGGCCGGAGAGACCCAGTACTTC CASSPWAGETQYF
. . TRBJ2-1 TRBV1 TGCACCAGCAGCCAGCCTACTAGCGGAACCTACAATGAGCAGTTCTTC CTSSQPTSGTYNEQFF
TRBD2 . TRBJ2-2 TRBV5-4 TGTGCCAGCAGCTTAGCGGGAGCCACCGGGGAGCTGTTTTTT CASSLAGATGELFF
TRBD1 . TRBJ1-5 TRBV6-5 TGTGCCAGCAACCCGACAGGGAGCAATCAGCCCCAGCATTTT CASNPTGSNQPQHF
. . TRBJ2-7 TRBV6-5 TGTGCCAGCAGTTACGGGCAGAACTACGAGCAGTACTTC CASSYGQNYEQYF
TRBD2 . TRBJ2-1 TRBV14 TGTGCCAGCAGCCAGAAGACCGGGACTAGCAGTGAGCAGTTCTTC CASSQKTGTSSEQFF
. . TRBJ1-1 TRBV6-5 TGTGCCAGCAGCCCAAGACTGTCTGAAGCTTTCTTT CASSPRLSEAFF
TRBD1 . TRBJ1-4 TRBV5-1 TGCGCCAGCAGCTCGGGACAGTTTAATGAAAAACTGTTTTTT CASSSGQFNEKLFF
TRBD1 . TRBJ2-5 TRBV7-2 TGTGCCAGCAGCTTAGCGTGGGGGACAGGCCAAGAGACCCAGTACTTC CASSLAWGTGQETQYF
. . TRBJ2-5 TRBV7-3 TGTGCCAGCAGCTTATTGGCTAGCGAGCCTCACTTC CASSLLASEPHF
. . TRBJ2-6 TRBV27 TGTGCCAGCAGTTTATCCAGGGGTAGCTCTGGGGCCAACGTCCTGACTTTC CASSLSRGSSGANVLTF
. . TRBJ1-4 TRBV3-1/TRBV3-2 TGTGCCAGCAGCCAAAGGGGTAATGAAAAACTGTTTTTT CASSQRGNEKLFF
. . TRBJ2-7 TRBV7-2 TGTGCCAGCAGTACTAGACCGGGTTGGTACGAGCAGTACTTC CASSTRPGWYEQYF
TRBD2 . TRBJ2-1 TRBV19 TGTGCCAGTAGCGGGAGGGCCTCATCCTACAATGAGCAGTTCTTC CASSGRASSYNEQFF
TRBD1 . TRBJ2-7 TRBV6-5 TGTGCCAGCACACAGGGGGGTCTTTACGAGCAGTACTTC CASTQGGLYEQYF
TRBD1 . TRBJ2-7 TRBV6-2/TRBV6-3 TGTGCCAGCAGCCAACGGGACAGGGGTGATTCCTACGAGCAGTACTTC CASSQRDRGDSYEQYF
. . TRBJ1-6 TRBV18 TGTGCCAGCTCACCCGGAGGGTGGGGTGGAACGCCCCTCCACTTT CASSPGGWGGTPLHF
TRBD2 . TRBJ2-5 TRBV28 TGTGCCTCGGGACTAGCGGGGTCAGAGACCCAGTACTTC CASGLAGSETQYF
. . TRBJ2-4 TRBV21-1 TGTGCCAGCAGGACAGGGCAGGCCAAAAACATTCAGTACTTC CASRTGQAKNIQYF
. . TRBJ2-5 TRBV7-9 TGTGCCAGCAGCTTAGCTGGGGCCCAAGAGACCCAGTACTTC CASSLAGAQETQYF
. . TRBJ1-2 TRBV6-5 TGTGCCAGCAGCCAAGGAGCTAACTATGGCTACACCTTC CASSQGANYGYTF
TRBD1 . TRBJ2-7 TRBV5-1 TGCGCCAGCAGCTTGAGGACAGGGACCTACGAGCAGTACTTC CASSLRTGTYEQYF
TRBD1 . TRBJ1-1 TRBV6-2/TRBV6-3 TGTGCCAGCAGTTCCCGACCGGGACAGCCTAAAGTTGAAGCTTTCTTT CASSSRPGQPKVEAFF
TRBD2 . TRBJ2-1 TRBV15 TGTGCCACCAGCAGAGATGCAGCGGGGGAGCAGTTCTTC CATSRDAAGEQFF
. once TRBJ2-2 TRBV11-1 TGTGCCAGCAGCTCACAGCCTCTCGGCCGGGAGCTGTTTTTT CASSSQPLGRELFF
TRBD1 . TRBJ1-2 TRBV7-2 TGTGCCAGCAGCTTATTAGGGGACAGGGTCTCAGGTGGCTACACCTTC CASSLLGDRVSGGYTF
TRBD2 . TRBJ2-6 TRBV15 TGTGCCACCAGCACAACGACTAGCGGGGGTTTCTCTGGGGCCAACGTCCTGACTTTC CATSTTTSGGFSGANVLTF
TRBD2 . TRBJ2-5 TRBV24-1 TGTGCCACCAGTGACACTAGGAGCGGGGGGGCCTTGGAGACCCAGTACTTC CATSDTRSGGALETQYF
TRBD1 once TRBJ1-1 TRBV27 TGTGCCAGCAGTTTATCTCCGGACAGGGGTGGCACTGAAGCTTTCTTT CASSLSPDRGGTEAFF
TRBD1 . TRBJ1-1 TRBV27 TGTGCCAGCAAGGACAGGGGAGGGGTGAACACTGAAGCTTTCTTT CASKDRGGVNTEAFF
. . TRBJ1-5 TRBV4-1 TGCGCCAGCAGCCAAGATGTCCAGGGACTGAATCAGCCCCAGCATTTT CASSQDVQGLNQPQHF
TRBD2 . TRBJ2-5 TRBV2 TGTGCCAGCAGTGGCCCGGGAGGGGAGACCCAGTACTTC CASSGPGGETQYF
TRBD1 many TRBJ2-7 TRBV2 TGTGCCAGCAGGGGGGACAGGGACGACGACGAGCAGTACTTC CASRGDRDDDEQYF